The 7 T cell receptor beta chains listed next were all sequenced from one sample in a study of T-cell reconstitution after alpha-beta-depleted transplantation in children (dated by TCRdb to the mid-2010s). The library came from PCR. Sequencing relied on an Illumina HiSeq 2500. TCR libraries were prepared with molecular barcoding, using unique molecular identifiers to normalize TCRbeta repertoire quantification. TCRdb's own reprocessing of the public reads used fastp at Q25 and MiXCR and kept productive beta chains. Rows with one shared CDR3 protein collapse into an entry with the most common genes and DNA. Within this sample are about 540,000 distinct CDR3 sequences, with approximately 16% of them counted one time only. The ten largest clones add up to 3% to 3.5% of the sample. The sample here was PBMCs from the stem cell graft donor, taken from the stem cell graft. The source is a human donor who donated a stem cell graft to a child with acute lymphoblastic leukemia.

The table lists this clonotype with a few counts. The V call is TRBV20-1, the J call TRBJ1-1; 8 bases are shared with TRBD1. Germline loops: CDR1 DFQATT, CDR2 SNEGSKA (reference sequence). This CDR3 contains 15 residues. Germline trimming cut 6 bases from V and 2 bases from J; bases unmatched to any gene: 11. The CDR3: CSAAGQGVANTEAFF. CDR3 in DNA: TGCAGTGCCGCTGGACAGGGCGTAGCTAACACTGAAGCTTTCTTT.

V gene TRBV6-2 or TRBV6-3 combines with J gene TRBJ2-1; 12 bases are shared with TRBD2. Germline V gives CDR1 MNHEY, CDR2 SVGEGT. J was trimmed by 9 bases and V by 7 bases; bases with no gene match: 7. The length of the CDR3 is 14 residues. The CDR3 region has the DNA TGTGCCAGCACCTCGACTAGCGGGAGTCTTGAGCAGTTCTTC. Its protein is CASTSTSGSLEQFF.

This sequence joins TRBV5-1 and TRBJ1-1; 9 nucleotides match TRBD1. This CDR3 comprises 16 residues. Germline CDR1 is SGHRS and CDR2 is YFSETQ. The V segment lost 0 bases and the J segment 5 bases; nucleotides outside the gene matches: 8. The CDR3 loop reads CASSLASGQGWTEAFF. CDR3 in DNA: TGCGCCAGCAGCTTGGCTTCGGGACAGGGATGGACTGAAGCTTTCTTT.

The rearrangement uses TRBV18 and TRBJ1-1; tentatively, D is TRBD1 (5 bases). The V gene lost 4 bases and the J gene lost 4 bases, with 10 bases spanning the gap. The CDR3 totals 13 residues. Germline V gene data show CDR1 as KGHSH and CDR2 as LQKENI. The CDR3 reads CASSQGSLTEAFF. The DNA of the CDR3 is TGTGCCAGCTCACAGGGGTCTCTCACTGAAGCTTTCTTT.

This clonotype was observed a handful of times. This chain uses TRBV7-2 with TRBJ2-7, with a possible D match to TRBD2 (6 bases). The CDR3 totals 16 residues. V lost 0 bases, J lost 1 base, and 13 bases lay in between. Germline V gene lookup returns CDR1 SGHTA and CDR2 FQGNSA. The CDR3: CASSLAGGGISYEQYF. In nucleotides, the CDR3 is TGTGCCAGCAGCTTAGCGGGCGGCGGGATTTCCTACGAGCAGTACTTC.

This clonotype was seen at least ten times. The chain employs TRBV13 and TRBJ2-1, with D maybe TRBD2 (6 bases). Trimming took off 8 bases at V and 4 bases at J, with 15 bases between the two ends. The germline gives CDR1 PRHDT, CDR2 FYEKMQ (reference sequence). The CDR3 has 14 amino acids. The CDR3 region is CASSSGTSYNEQFF. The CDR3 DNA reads TGTGCCAGCTCTTCCGGGACTTCGTACAATGAGCAGTTCTTC. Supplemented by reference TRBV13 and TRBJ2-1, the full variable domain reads AAGVIQSPRHLIKEKRETATLKCYPIPRHDTVYWYQQGPGQDPQFLISFYEKMQSDKGSIPDRFSAQQFSDYHSELNMSSLELGDSALYFCASSSGTSYNEQFFGPGTRLTVL.

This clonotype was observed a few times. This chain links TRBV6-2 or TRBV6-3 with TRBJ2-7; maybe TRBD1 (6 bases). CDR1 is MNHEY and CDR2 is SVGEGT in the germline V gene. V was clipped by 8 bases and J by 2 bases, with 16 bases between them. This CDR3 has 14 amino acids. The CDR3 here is CASGEGGYTYEQYF. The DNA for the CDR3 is TGTGCCAGCGGCGAAGGGGGTTACACCTACGAGCAGTACTTC.